This TCR beta chain stems from a study of blood T cell repertoires in COVID-19. Study-level background: Samples representing acute and convalescent COVID-19 were sourced from the United States, Italy and Spain. T cells, B-cell-depleted T cells, or PBMCs supplied cDNA or gDNA.

In the source study's methods: Amplification with reference gene primers provided the estimates of nucleated cell counts. Clones were read by immunoSEQ multiplex PCR, and TCRdb kept only the in-frame ones, dropping some. The DNA gave D and trimming, while V, J and clone size come from that table. The repertoire holds a few hundred thousand clones, with roughly 84% as singletons. Trimming took 7 bases from V and 2 from J; bases not matched to a gene: 2. The CDR3 loop spans 14 amino acids. In germline, CDR1 is LNHDA, CDR2 SQIVND (reference sequence). The sequence came from a woman aged 45-65 years with acute or convalescent COVID-19. Sequenced: peripheral blood. V usage is TRBV19 and J usage is TRBJ2-3, with TRBD2 matching over 11 bases. The CDR3 region has the DNA TGTGCCAGTACTAGCGGGGGGAACACAGATACGCAGTATTTT. It specifies CASTSGGNTDTQYF.